Below, 30 T cell receptor beta chains from the same sample are listed, as sequenced in a study of blood T cell repertoires in COVID-19 (dated by TCRdb to 2018 to 2020). The method behind the library was the immunoSEQ multiplex PCR assay. Sourced from immuneACCESS, this table was stored by TCRdb with only in-frame sequences that have V and J called. A share of the clones is absent; for the studies checked, an unresolved V gene accounts for under half, and the remainder has no known explanation. In this sample the table shows about 73,000 clones, more than 70% of which occur a single time. The top ten clones comprise 5.3% of the sample. The sample was peripheral blood. The origin of the receptors is a man aged 50 to 60 with active COVID-19.

CDR3 sequence reads: CASSPQLFSTDTQYF. CDR3 bases: TGTGCCAGCAGCCCCCAGTTATTTAGCACAGATACGCAGTATTTT. The gene calls are TRBV28 and TRBJ2-3; no firm D call. CDR1 and CDR2 (germline): MDHEN, SYDVKM. This CDR3 has 15 amino acids. The V end lost 6 bases, the J end lost 0 bases, and 13 bases lay between the germline ends.

The rearrangement uses TRBV4-2 and TRBJ2-7; D is uncertain. The CDR3 runs to 15 residues. The V end was cut by 1 base, the J end by 0 bases, with 10 bases between. Germline V CDR1 and CDR2: LGHNA, YNFKEQ. CDR3 nucleotide sequence: TGTGCCAGCAGCCAAGCGCTTGAGAGCTCCTACGAGCAGTACTTC. It is translated as CASSQALESSYEQYF.

The rearrangement uses TRBV28 and TRBJ2-2; tentatively, D is TRBD2 (5 bases). Germline loops: CDR1 MDHEN, CDR2 SYDVKM. The V end was cut by 2 bases, the J end by 4 bases, with 8 bases between. The CDR3 is made up of 14 amino acids. CDR3 sequence (DNA): TGTGCCAGCAGTTTACCCCGGGGCACCGGGGAGCTGTTTTTT. Encoded protein: CASSLPRGTGELFF.

The chain carries TRBV30 and TRBJ2-1; D not resolved. Germline values: CDR1 GTSNPN, CDR2 SVGIG (reference sequence). V was shortened by 4 bases and J by 7 bases, with 8 bases between the two germline ends. CDR3 size: 11 residues. CDR3 protein: CAWMELNEQFF. The DNA of the CDR3 is TGTGCCTGGATGGAGTTGAATGAGCAGTTCTTC.

The chain employs TRBV7-2 and TRBJ2-5; 8 nucleotides agree with TRBD2. The ends lost 1 base at V and 1 base at J; junction bases unmatched: 11. CDR3 length equals 18 residues. Looked up from germline, CDR1 is SGHTA and CDR2 is FQGNSA. The CDR3 sequence: CASSLGGISGGLQETQYF. In DNA form, the CDR3 reads TGTGCCAGCAGCTTAGGGGGGATCAGCGGGGGCCTCCAAGAGACCCAGTACTTC.

The gene calls are TRBV3-1 (or the pseudogene TRBV3-2) and TRBJ1-2, with D possibly TRBD1 on 6 matching bases. V lost 6 bases to trimming and J lost 4 bases, with 15 bases between them. CDR3 length equals 14 residues. Germline values: CDR1 LGHDT, CDR2 YNNKEL (reference sequence). For the CDR3, the DNA is TGTGCCAGCAGGCTGTCACAGGGTCCCTATGGCTACACCTTC. It specifies CASRLSQGPYGYTF.

V is TRBV27 and J is TRBJ2-7; D unclear. This CDR3 has 14 amino acids. Trimming pared 7 bases from V and 7 bases from J, leaving 20 bases between. Germline CDR1 is MNHEY and CDR2 is SMNVEV (reference sequence). CDR3 residues: CASTQNGNFNEQYF. The CDR3 coding sequence is TGTGCCAGCACCCAAAACGGTAACTTTAATGAGCAGTACTTC.

The chain is built from TRBV10-3 and TRBJ1-5; no reliable D call. The CDR3 sequence is 14 residues long. Deletions cut 4 bases from V and 0 bases from J, with 7 bases between. Germline V lookup: CDR1 ENHRY, CDR2 SYGVKD. The DNA of the CDR3 is TGTGCCATCAGTGGTGTAGATAGCAATCAGCCCCAGCATTTT. Its protein product is CAISGVDSNQPQHF.

The J gene is TRBJ1-2, the V gene TRBV4-2; 8 bases are shared with TRBD1. Germline-derived CDR1 and CDR2 are LGHNA and YNFKEQ. This CDR3 has 14 amino acids. V lost 0 bases to trimming and J lost 7 bases; unmatched junction nucleotides: 4. For the CDR3, the DNA is TGTGCCAGCAGCCAAGACAGGGGGCGCGGTGGCTACACCTTC. This sequence encodes CASSQDRGRGGYTF.

V gene TRBV6-5 combines with J gene TRBJ1-5; 7 nucleotides align to TRBD1. The CDR3 spans 14 residues. CDR1 and CDR2 (germline): MNHEY, SVGAGI. V lost 6 bases and J lost 7; bases outside the gene matches: 9. The CDR3 region is CASRRRQGHQPQHF. The CDR3 DNA sequence: TGTGCCAGCAGACGGAGACAGGGACACCAGCCCCAGCATTTT.

The chain employs TRBV5-1 and TRBJ1-2; D possibly corresponds to TRBD1 (6 bases). The V and J ends lost 4 bases and 4 bases respectively, with 14 bases between them. The CDR3 totals 14 residues. Germline V lookup: CDR1 SGHRS, CDR2 YFSETQ. CDR3 sequence (DNA): TGCGCCAGCAGCCTACAGGGAGAGGGCTATGGCTACACCTTC. Translated: CASSLQGEGYGYTF.

The rearrangement links TRBV29-1 to TRBJ2-7; D is possibly TRBD2 (6 bases). Trimming removed 6 bases from V and 1 base from J, with 16 bases in between. The CDR3 consists of 14 residues. Germline V gives CDR1 SQVTM, CDR2 ANQGSEA. CDR3 in amino acids: CSVLGEEGSYEQYF. CDR3 sequence (DNA): TGCAGCGTACTTGGAGAGGAGGGATCCTACGAGCAGTACTTC.

This chain joins TRBV25-1 and TRBJ1-5; no reliable D call. CDR1 and CDR2 from the germline V gene are MGHDK and SYGVNS. V was clipped by 1 base and J by 5 bases, with 9 bases between them. CDR3 length equals 14 residues. This CDR3 reads CASSEWIGDQPQHF. DNA for the CDR3: TGTGCCAGCAGTGAATGGATTGGAGATCAGCCCCAGCATTTT.

The CDR3 bases are TGCGCCAGCAGGGAGTCTAGCACAGATACGCAGTATTTT. This translates into CASRESSTDTQYF. The chain carries TRBV5-1 and TRBJ2-3; D gene unclear. V gave up 5 bases and J gave up 0 bases, with 7 bases separating them. The germline CDR1 and CDR2 sequences are SGHRS and YFSETQ. The CDR3 is 13 amino acids. Complete variable domain (other parts from reference TRBV5-1 and TRBJ2-3): KAGVTQTPRYLIKTRGQQVTLSCSPISGHRSVSWYQQTPGQGLQFLFEYFSETQRNKGNFPGRFSGRQFSNSRSEMNVSTLELGDSALYLCASRESSTDTQYFGPGTRLTVL.

V usage is TRBV7-6 and J usage is TRBJ2-7, with a weak D call TRBD2 (5 bases). The CDR3 extends over 16 amino acids. Trimming took 0 bases from V and 6 from J, leaving 18 bases between them. Germline V gene lookup returns CDR1 SGHVS and CDR2 FNYEAQ. This CDR3 reads CASSLAGALGKGEQYF. In nucleotides, the CDR3 is TGTGCCAGCAGCTTAGCGGGAGCGTTGGGTAAAGGCGAGCAGTACTTC. Together with reference TRBV7-6 and TRBJ2-7, the CDR3 gives the full variable domain: GAGVSQSPRYKVTKRGQDVALRCDPISGHVSLYWYRQALGQGPEFLTYFNYEAQQDKSGLPNDRFSAERPEGSISTLTIQRTEQRDSAMYRCASSLAGALGKGEQYFGPGTRLTVT.

The J gene is TRBJ2-5, the V gene TRBV6-5; 11 bases agree with TRBD2. Germline CDR1 reads MNHEY; CDR2 reads SVGAGI. The CDR3 runs 15 residues. The V gene end was trimmed by 4 bases and the J gene end by 5 bases; junction bases not matched to a gene: 6. The CDR3 DNA reads as TGTGCCAGCAGTTTGACTAGCGGGGCATGGGAGACCCAGTACTTC. This sequence encodes CASSLTSGAWETQYF.

The gene calls are TRBV5-1 and TRBJ2-3; 9 bases are a match to TRBD2. The length of the CDR3 is 16 residues. J was trimmed by 2 bases and V by 0 bases; bases with no gene match: 4. CDR1 and CDR2 (germline): SGHRS, YFSETQ. CDR3 sequence reads: CASSLGLAGNTDTQYF. Written as DNA, the CDR3 is TGCGCCAGCAGCTTGGGGCTAGCGGGGAACACAGATACGCAGTATTTT.

The chain couples TRBV12-3 or TRBV12-4 to TRBJ2-5, with TRBD2 matching 12 bases. This CDR3 contains 13 residues. Trimming removed 6 bases from V and 5 bases from J; junction bases left unmatched: 1. The CDR3 sequence is CASSTSGGETQYF. CDR3 nucleotide sequence: TGTGCCAGCAGCACTAGCGGGGGGGAGACCCAGTACTTC.

The rearrangement uses TRBV2 and TRBJ2-7; TRBD2 matches at 9 bases. The CDR3 loop spans 15 amino acids. After removal of 8 bases from V and 0 bases from J, the junction contained 8 bases not matched to a gene. Germline V gene data show CDR1 as SNHLY and CDR2 as FYNNEI. CDR3 in amino acids: CASGGLAGSSYEQYF. Written as DNA, the CDR3 is TGTGCCAGCGGTGGCCTAGCGGGGTCCTCCTACGAGCAGTACTTC.

V and J are TRBV7-6 and TRBJ2-7, with 11 positions matching TRBD2. The CDR3 extends over 18 amino acids. V shed 1 base, J shed 3 bases, and the junction held 11 bases outside the gene matches. The germline gives CDR1 SGHVS, CDR2 FNYEAQ. This chain's CDR3 is CASSLVAGLAGPFYEQYF. The CDR3 nucleotides are TGTGCCAGCAGCTTAGTTGCTGGACTAGCGGGCCCATTCTACGAGCAGTACTTC.

The rearrangement joins TRBV18 to TRBJ1-5; tentative D call: TRBD1 (6 bases). Trimming shortened V by 5 bases and J by 6 bases, and 14 bases separated the two germline ends. Germline CDR1 is KGHSH and CDR2 is LQKENI. The CDR3 runs 14 residues. The DNA for the CDR3 is TGTGCCAGCTCAGCACTACAGGGTGTTCAGCCCCAGCATTTT. It translates to CASSALQGVQPQHF.

This clone is judged medium-sized (0.01 to 0.1%). The rearrangement uses TRBV9 and TRBJ2-4, with D uncertain. Between the trimmed V and J ends, which lost 4 bases and 5 bases, there was a span of 10 bases. This CDR3 region has 13 residues. CDR1 and CDR2 from the germline V gene are SGDLS and YYNGEE. The CDR3 DNA sequence: TGTGCCAGCAGCACCGGAGTGGAAAACATTCAGTACTTC. As protein: CASSTGVENIQYF.

The V and J genes are TRBV18 and TRBJ2-5; TRBD1 is a possible D gene (5 bases). Germline V lookup: CDR1 KGHSH, CDR2 LQKENI. This CDR3 comprises 13 residues. The V and J ends lost 2 bases and 2 bases respectively, with 6 bases between them. The CDR3 sequence: CASSPGQQETQYF. The CDR3 DNA follows: TGTGCCAGCTCACCAGGACAACAAGAGACCCAGTACTTC. The entire variable domain, with the rest obtained from reference TRBV18 and TRBJ2-5, is as follows: NAGVMQNPRHLVRRRGQEARLRCSPMKGHSHVYWYRQLPEEGLKFMVYLQKENIIDESGMPKERFSAEFPKEGPSILRIQQVVRGDSAAYFCASSPGQQETQYFGPGTRLLVL.

The chain is built from TRBV5-6 and TRBJ1-2; tentative D call: TRBD1 (5 bases). The V end lost 1 base, the J end lost 4 bases, and 11 bases lay between the germline ends. Germline assignment: CDR1 SGHDT and CDR2 YYEEEE. The CDR3 sequence is 14 residues long. CDR3 DNA: TGTGCCAGCAGCTTGAGGCCAGGGCTCTATGGCTACACCTTC. Translation: CASSLRPGLYGYTF.

The CDR3 here is CASSLDITSYEQYF. The CDR3 DNA reads TGTGCCAGCAGCTTGGACATCACCTCCTACGAGCAGTACTTC. V usage is TRBV5-6 and J usage is TRBJ2-7; D not certain. This CDR3 contains 14 residues. The germline gives CDR1 SGHDT, CDR2 YYEEEE. V was trimmed by 0 bases and J by 0 bases, leaving 7 bases between them.

The V call is TRBV9, the J call TRBJ1-1; D ambiguous. Germline CDR1 is SGDLS and CDR2 is YYNGEE. The CDR3 runs to 14 residues. The germline V and J ends were trimmed by 1 base and 4 bases, with 11 bases remaining between them. The CDR3 coding sequence is TGTGCCAGCAGCGTACCTGGGGAGGGCACTGAAGCTTTCTTT. This encodes CASSVPGEGTEAFF.

CDR3 bases: TGTGCCAGTATACGCAGGGGTTCTGGAAACACCATATATTTT. Encoded protein: CASIRRGSGNTIYF. The V gene is TRBV19, the J gene TRBJ1-3; maybe TRBD1 (6 bases). The CDR3 has 14 residues. V dropped 7 bases and J dropped 1 base, with 11 bases sitting between them. CDR1 is LNHDA and CDR2 is SQIVND in the germline V gene (reference sequence).

The table lists this clone with a count of one. The CDR3 reads CASSLIGTGEGYTF. The CDR3 bases are TGTGCCAGCAGCTTGATCGGGACAGGGGAAGGCTACACCTTC. The chain combines TRBV5-4 with TRBJ1-2; 10 nucleotides line up with TRBD1. Germline V gives CDR1 SGHNT, CDR2 YYREEE (reference sequence). CDR3 length: 14 residues. V lost 1 base, J lost 8 bases, and 5 bases stayed unmatched.

The rearrangement links TRBV6-6 to TRBJ2-5; 15 bases fit TRBD2. CDR1 MNHNY and CDR2 SVGAGI come from the germline V gene (reference sequence). CDR3 length equals 17 residues. V gave up 5 bases and J gave up 7 bases; unmatched junction bases: 11. The CDR3 DNA reads as TGTGCCAGCAGTACTGGACTAGCGGGAGGGACTCGGGGGACCCAGTACTTC. This codes for CASSTGLAGGTRGTQYF.

The chain couples TRBV2 to TRBJ2-7, with D maybe TRBD1 (6 bases). Germline CDR1 SNHLY, CDR2 FYNNEI. Between the trimmed V and J ends, which lost 5 bases and 7 bases, there was a span of 18 bases. The CDR3 extends over 14 amino acids. The CDR3, as DNA: TGTGCCAGCAGTTTCTCAGGGGAATTTTGGGAGCAGTACTTC. Translation gives CASSFSGEFWEQYF.